Each of the 25 T cell receptor beta chains below was sequenced from the same sample in a study of beta chain features in type 1 diabetes. cDNA synthesis used the whole RNA isolate, giving expressed TCRB sequences. Sequencing was performed with immunoSEQ multiplex PCR; in TCRdb, only in-frame clones are kept and a portion is missing. The profile shows about 220,000 clones, roughly a tenth of them singletons. Sequenced: central memory CD4+ T cells from blood. The receptors come from a man younger than 30 in good health.

The table lists this clone with many counts. V and J are TRBV5-1 and TRBJ2-7; D not certain. V was cut by 0 bases and J by 7 bases, with 5 bases left in between. Germline CDR1 is SGHRS and CDR2 is YFSETQ. There are 11 residues in the CDR3. CDR3 region: CASSLEREQYF. In DNA form, the CDR3 reads TGCGCCAGCAGCTTGGAAAGGGAGCAGTACTTC.

The chain has TRBV29-1 and TRBJ2-5, with 8 nucleotides matching TRBD1. V lost 7 bases and J lost 5; bases outside the gene matches: 12. The CDR3 consists of 14 residues. CDR1 is SQVTM and CDR2 is ANQGSEA in the germline V gene. CDR3 DNA sequence: TGCAGCGCCCTACTCCCAGGGGGCAGGGAGACCCAGTACTTC. This gives the protein CSALLPGGRETQYF.

On this clone: Mismatch with germline at one junction end may stem from a read error. This chain links TRBV7-9 with TRBJ2-4; the D is unclear. Germline assignment: CDR1 SEHNR and CDR2 FQNEAQ (reference sequence). This CDR3 has 17 residues. The CDR3 loop reads CASSQDPTSSIVDIQYF. The CDR3 DNA sequence: TGCGCCAGCAGCCAAGATCCGACTTCCTCTATCGTAGACATTCAGTACTTC.

The chain has TRBV9 and TRBJ2-5, with D unresolved. Germline values: CDR1 SGDLS, CDR2 YYNGEE. The CDR3 consists of 13 residues. V lost 0 bases and J 3 bases, leaving 6 bases between the germline ends. The CDR3 reads CASSVDSKETQYF. The CDR3 DNA sequence: TGTGCCAGCAGCGTAGACTCCAAAGAGACCCAGTACTTC.

The chain couples TRBV28 to TRBJ2-1; 8 bases match TRBD1. The J segment lost 5 bases and the V segment lost 4 bases, leaving 1 base of the junction unmatched. This CDR3 has 13 amino acids. CDR1 is MDHEN, CDR2 SYDVKM, per germline. Written as DNA, the CDR3 is TGTGCCAGCAGTTGGGACAGGAACAATGAGCAGTTCTTC. As protein: CASSWDRNNEQFF.

The CDR3 coding sequence is TGTGCCAGCAGTGACACTAGCGATGAGCAGTTCTTC. Its translation is CASSDTSDEQFF. The rearrangement uses TRBV2 and TRBJ2-1; 7 bases map to TRBD2. Germline CDR1 reads SNHLY; CDR2 reads FYNNEI. Losses at the gene ends were 3 bases for V and 8 bases for J; bases not matched to a gene: 1. This CDR3 is built from 12 residues.

The chain carries TRBV4-1 and TRBJ1-4; D uncertain. The CDR3 spans 15 residues. Trimming removed 5 bases from V and 0 bases from J, with 10 bases in between. Germline-derived CDR1 and CDR2 are MGHRA and YSYEKL. CDR3 loop: CASSEYTTTNEKLFF. CDR3 DNA: TGCGCCAGCAGCGAATACACTACAACTAATGAAAAACTGTTTTTT.

This clone was counted only a few times. The rearrangement joins TRBV5-1 to TRBJ2-1; 11 positions match TRBD2. The CDR3 loop spans 14 amino acids. Germline assignment: CDR1 SGHRS and CDR2 YFSETQ. V shed 4 bases, J shed 4 bases, and the junction held 1 base outside the gene matches. CDR3 sequence (DNA): TGCGCCAGCAGCATAGCGGGAGGGTACAATGAGCAGTTCTTC. This codes for CASSIAGGYNEQFF. Supplemented by reference TRBV5-1 and TRBJ2-1, the full variable domain reads KAGVTQTPRYLIKTRGQQVTLSCSPISGHRSVSWYQQTPGQGLQFLFEYFSETQRNKGNFPGRFSGRQFSNSRSEMNVSTLELGDSALYLCASSIAGGYNEQFFGPGTRLTVL.

As DNA, the CDR3 is TGTGCCAGTAGTCAAACTAGCGGGAGAATCCCAGAGACCCAGTACTTC. It specifies CASSQTSGRIPETQYF. This chain uses TRBV19 with TRBJ2-5, with TRBD2 identical over 11 bases. V shed 5 bases and J 4 bases; nucleotides not matched to a gene: 9. The CDR3 runs to 16 residues. Germline CDR1 reads LNHDA; CDR2 reads SQIVND (reference sequence).

This clone was seen ten or more times. The junction does not match germline at one end; this may be a read error. The V call is TRBV5-8, the J call TRBJ1-4; D remains unclear. Germline CDR1 reads SGHTS; CDR2 reads YDEGEE. The CDR3 has 9 amino acids. CDR3 bases: TGTGCCAGCAGCTTGGAATTCGTTTTT. Translating gives CASSLEFVF.

This clone was seen only a few times. The gene calls are TRBV7-2 and TRBJ2-1; no definite D call. CDR3 length: 15 residues. V lost 1 base and J 2 bases, leaving 9 bases between the germline ends. CDR1 and CDR2 (germline): SGHTA, FQGNSA. The CDR3 loop reads CASSLEERAYNEQFF. CDR3 sequence (DNA): TGTGCCAGCAGCTTAGAGGAGCGTGCCTACAATGAGCAGTTCTTC. The full variable domain, rest sourced from reference TRBV7-2 and TRBJ2-1, is GAGVSQSPSNKVTEKGKDVELRCDPISGHTALYWYRQSLGQGLEFLIYFQGNSAPDKSGLPSDRFSAERTGGSVSTLTIQRTQQEDSAVYLCASSLEERAYNEQFFGPGTRLTVL.

In its sample, this clone was seen many times. The V call is TRBV19, the J call TRBJ2-1; D unresolved. V lost 2 bases to trimming and J lost 3 bases, with 5 bases between them. The CDR3 sequence is 13 residues long. Germline V gene lookup returns CDR1 LNHDA and CDR2 SQIVND (reference sequence). CDR3 coding DNA: TGTGCCAGTAGTATAAACAGCTACAATGAGCAGTTCTTC. As protein: CASSINSYNEQFF. The complete variable domain, with remaining parts taken from reference TRBV19 and TRBJ2-1, reads DGGITQSPKYLFRKEGQNVTLSCEQNLNHDAMYWYRQDPGQGLRLIYYSQIVNDFQKGDIAEGYSVSREKKESFPLTVTSAQKNPTAFYLCASSINSYNEQFFGPGTRLTVL.

To note about this clone: This clone may be a read error of a much larger clone one base away. The J gene is TRBJ2-5, the V gene TRBV5-4, with a weak D call TRBD2 (6 bases). Per the germline V gene, CDR1 is SGHNT and CDR2 is YYREEE (reference sequence). This CDR3 comprises 16 residues. CDR3 DNA sequence: TGTGCCCGCAGCTTCCTCCTTGGCGGGAAACAAGAGACCCAGTACTTC. This encodes CARSFLLGGKQETQYF.

This chain joins TRBV30 and TRBJ2-1, with D unresolved. Between the trimmed V and J ends, which lost 0 bases and 0 bases, there was a span of 12 bases. This CDR3 has 16 amino acids. The germline V gene encodes CDR1 GTSNPN and CDR2 SVGIG (reference sequence). The CDR3 region has the DNA TGTGCCTGGAGTGTACTCCCCCTCAGCTCCTACAATGAGCAGTTCTTC. Translating it yields CAWSVLPLSSYNEQFF.

This clone turned up a few times. V gene TRBV29-1 combines with J gene TRBJ1-4; D is ambiguous. Trimming removed 2 bases at V and 8 bases at J, with 12 bases between. CDR3 size: 13 residues. Looked up from germline, CDR1 is SQVTM and CDR2 is ANQGSEA. CDR3 loop: CSVESAGGEKLFF. CDR3 DNA: TGCAGCGTTGAAAGTGCGGGAGGGGAAAAACTGTTTTTT.

This clone was picked up a small number of times. The rearrangement joins TRBV7-9 to TRBJ1-2; D is unresolved. The germline V and J ends were trimmed by 5 bases and 6 bases, with 13 bases remaining between them. The CDR3 totals 13 residues. The V gene's germline CDR1 is SEHNR and CDR2 FQNEAQ (reference sequence). The CDR3 sequence is CASSQNLKDGYTF. The DNA of the CDR3 is TGTGCCAGCAGCCAAAACCTCAAGGATGGCTACACCTTC.

This chain connects TRBV7-2 to TRBJ2-7, with D uncertain. The germline V and J ends were trimmed by 7 bases and 0 bases, with 10 bases remaining between them. Germline-derived CDR1 and CDR2 are SGHTA and FQGNSA. This CDR3 has 13 amino acids. DNA for the CDR3: TGTGCCAGCAATTCTCTGAACTCCTACGAGCAGTACTTC. Its protein product is CASNSLNSYEQYF.

In the case of this clone: This may come from a read error, since a much larger clone is one base off. Other DNA variants within this sample encode the same CDR3. DNA of the CDR3: TGTGCCAGCAGTTTTAGGAACTATGGCTACACCTTC. As protein: CASSFRNYGYTF. The chain employs TRBV28 and TRBJ1-2; D remains unclear. The V gene lost 3 bases and the J gene lost 2 bases, with 4 bases spanning the gap. The CDR3 extends over 12 amino acids. Germline V CDR1 and CDR2: MDHEN, SYDVKM.

This clone appeared a few times. The V gene is TRBV7-2, the J gene TRBJ2-4; no definite D call. This CDR3 has 15 residues. The V gene's germline CDR1 is SGHTA and CDR2 FQGNSA. V was shortened by 4 bases and J by 1 base, with 11 bases between the two germline ends. The CDR3 DNA reads as TGTGCCAGCAGCTCGCGCTCCATCGCCAAAAACATTCAGTACTTC. Protein product: CASSSRSIAKNIQYF. Drawing the rest from reference TRBV7-2 and TRBJ2-4, the complete variable domain is GAGVSQSPSNKVTEKGKDVELRCDPISGHTALYWYRQSLGQGLEFLIYFQGNSAPDKSGLPSDRFSAERTGGSVSTLTIQRTQQEDSAVYLCASSSRSIAKNIQYFGAGTRLSVL.

The chain employs TRBV30 and TRBJ2-1; TRBD2 aligns across 7 bases. Germline V gene data show CDR1 as GTSNPN and CDR2 as SVGIG (reference sequence). The CDR3 is 15 amino acids. The V and J ends lost 5 bases and 4 bases, in that order; junction bases with no gene match: 11. The CDR3 region has the DNA TGTGCCTGGGTGCCCCCGGGAGGAGCGTACAATGAGCAGTTCTTC. It is translated as CAWVPPGGAYNEQFF. Complete variable domain (other parts from reference TRBV30 and TRBJ2-1): SQTIHQWPATLVQPVGSPLSLECTVEGTSNPNLYWYRQAAGRGLQLLFYSVGIGQISSEVPQNLSASRPQDRQFILSSKKLLLSDSGFYLCAWVPPGGAYNEQFFGPGTRLTVL.

The J gene is TRBJ2-3, the V gene TRBV6-5; D remains unclear. Trimming cost V 7 bases and J 2 bases, with 16 bases left between them. This CDR3 spans 15 amino acids. Germline CDR1 reads MNHEY; CDR2 reads SVGAGI. The DNA of the CDR3 is TGTGCCAGCACGGACCATCGTGCGGTCACAGATACGCAGTATTTT. Protein product: CASTDHRAVTDTQYF.

Concerning this clone itself: Other DNA sequences within the sample encode an identical CDR3. The rearrangement joins TRBV7-2 to TRBJ1-2; D might be TRBD1 (6 bases). The V end was cut by 2 bases, the J end by 2 bases, with 12 bases between. The CDR3 has 15 residues. Germline CDR1 SGHTA, CDR2 FQGNSA. This chain's CDR3 is CASSLTAGANYGYTF. The CDR3 DNA follows: TGTGCCAGCAGCTTAACGGCGGGGGCGAACTATGGCTACACCTTC.

The rearrangement links TRBV19 to TRBJ2-3; possible D gene TRBD2, 6 bases. The V gene lost 6 bases and the J gene lost 6 bases, with 13 bases spanning the gap. Germline loops: CDR1 LNHDA, CDR2 SQIVND (reference sequence). CDR3 size: 13 residues. CDR3 loop: CASSPIRGDTQYF. As DNA, the CDR3 is TGTGCCAGTAGCCCGATCCGGGGGGATACGCAGTATTTT.

The V and J genes are TRBV19 and TRBJ2-3; the D is unclear. The germline V gene has CDR1 LNHDA and CDR2 SQIVND (reference sequence). The CDR3 has 16 residues. V shed 3 bases and J shed 6 bases, with 19 bases lying between them. This CDR3 is CASSIPSGPSRDTQYF. The CDR3 nucleotides are TGTGCCAGTAGTATCCCTTCCGGGCCTTCTAGGGATACGCAGTATTTT.

There are a few counts of this clone. The V call is TRBV6-6, the J call TRBJ2-5; 11 bases agree with TRBD2. Germline V gene data show CDR1 as MNHNY and CDR2 as SVGAGI (reference sequence). V shed 6 bases and J 3 bases; nucleotides not matched to a gene: 6. The CDR3 contains 15 residues. In nucleotides, the CDR3 is TGTGCCAGCAGGGAGACTAGCGGGACTAAAGAGACCCAGTACTTC. Amino acid sequence: CASRETSGTKETQYF.